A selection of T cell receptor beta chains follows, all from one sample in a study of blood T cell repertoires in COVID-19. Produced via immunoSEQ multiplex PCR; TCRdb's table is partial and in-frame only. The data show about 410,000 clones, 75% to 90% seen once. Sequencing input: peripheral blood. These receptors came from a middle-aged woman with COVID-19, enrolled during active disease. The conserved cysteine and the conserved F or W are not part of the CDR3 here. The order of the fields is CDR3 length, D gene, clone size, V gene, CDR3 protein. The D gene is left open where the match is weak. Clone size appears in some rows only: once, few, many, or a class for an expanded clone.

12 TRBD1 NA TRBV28 ASRPGTAGNTIY
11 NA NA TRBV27 ASSLLSAYEQY
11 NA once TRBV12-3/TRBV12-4 ASSTGPNTEAF
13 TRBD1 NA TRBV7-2 ASSLGTGREDTQY
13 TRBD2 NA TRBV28 ASSILAGITDTQY
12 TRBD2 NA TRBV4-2 ASSPGTSVYEQY
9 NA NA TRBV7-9 ASSFRGEAF
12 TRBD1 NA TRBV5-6 ASSPRGLGQPQH
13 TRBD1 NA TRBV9 ASSEGGQGDQPQH
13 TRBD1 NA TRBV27 ASSLSDRDLYEQY